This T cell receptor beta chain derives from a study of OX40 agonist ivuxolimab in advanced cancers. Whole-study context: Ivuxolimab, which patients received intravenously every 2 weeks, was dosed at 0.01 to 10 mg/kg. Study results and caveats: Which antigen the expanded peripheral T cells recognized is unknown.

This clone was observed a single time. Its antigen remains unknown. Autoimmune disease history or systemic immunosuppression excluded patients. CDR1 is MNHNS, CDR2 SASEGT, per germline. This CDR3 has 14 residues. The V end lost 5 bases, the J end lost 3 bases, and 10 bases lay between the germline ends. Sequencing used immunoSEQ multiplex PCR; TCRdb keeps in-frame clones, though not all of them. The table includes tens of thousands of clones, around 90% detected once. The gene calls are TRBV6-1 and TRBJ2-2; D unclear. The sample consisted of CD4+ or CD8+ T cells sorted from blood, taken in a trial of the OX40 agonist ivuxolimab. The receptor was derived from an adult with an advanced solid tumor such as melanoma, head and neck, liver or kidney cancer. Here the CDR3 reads CASSLPGDTGELFF. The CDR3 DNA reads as TGTGCCAGCAGTCTGCCCGGAGACACCGGGGAGCTGTTTTTT.